A single sample is the source of the 8 T cell receptor beta chains below, sequenced in a study of T cells in Graves' hyperthyroidism and ophthalmopathy. The investigators amplified TCR beta CDR3 regions from RNA transcripts. When the TCR CDR3 underwent first-round RT-PCR, the HTBI primer set was used. TCRdb re-analysed the multiplex PCR reads in MiXCR, keeping a single row per CDR3 protein. The sample carries roughly 240,000 distinct CDR3 sequences, 16% recorded once. What was sequenced was blood. These receptors all stem from a woman aged 18-29 years with Graves' ophthalmopathy.

In this sample, this clonotype turned up a few times. The chain combines TRBV19 with TRBJ1-3; D is unclear. The CDR3 extends over 14 amino acids. Trimming left V 7 bases short and J 1 base short, with 11 bases between. Germline loops: CDR1 LNHDA, CDR2 SQIVND (reference sequence). The CDR3 here is CASKPTGSGNTIYF. In DNA, the CDR3 is TGTGCCAGTAAACCCACGGGTTCTGGAAACACCATATATTTT.

This clonotype has a handful of counts. This chain links TRBV5-4 with TRBJ2-7; TRBD1 matches at 7 bases. This CDR3 has 13 amino acids. From germline, CDR1 is SGHNT and CDR2 YYREEE (reference sequence). The trim removed 4 bases at V and 3 bases at J, leaving 4 bases unmatched. The CDR3 spells CASSSGQDYEQYF. Here the CDR3 DNA reads TGTGCCAGCAGCAGCGGACAGGACTACGAGCAGTACTTC.

This clonotype was seen repeatedly, ten times or more. The rearrangement links TRBV9 to TRBJ2-2; the D call may be TRBD1 or TRBD2 (5 bases each). V was pared by 3 bases and J by 3 bases, with 18 bases between. This CDR3 has 17 residues. Germline CDR1 SGDLS, CDR2 YYNGEE. The CDR3 bases are TGTGCCAGCAGCGAGAGGAGGCGGCAGGGTGACACCGGGGAGCTGTTTTTT. Encoded protein: CASSERRRQGDTGELFF.

Many counts were recorded for this clonotype. V usage is TRBV15 and J usage is TRBJ2-4; D tentatively fits TRBD1 or TRBD2 (5 bases each). V dropped 8 bases and J dropped 0 bases, with 11 bases sitting between them. The germline V gene encodes CDR1 LNHNV and CDR2 YYDKDF (reference sequence). The CDR3 is made up of 14 amino acids. Here the CDR3 DNA reads TGTGCCACCGGGGGAAATGTAGCCAAAAACATTCAGTACTTC. Encoded protein: CATGGNVAKNIQYF.

This CDR3 is CASSLETGSSYEQYF. The CDR3 region has the DNA TGCGCCAGCAGCTTGGAAACCGGGTCCTCCTACGAGCAGTACTTC. J is TRBJ2-7 and V is TRBV5-1, with D unclear. There are 15 residues in the CDR3. Germline V gene lookup returns CDR1 SGHRS and CDR2 YFSETQ. The V end lost 0 bases, the J end lost 0 bases, and 10 bases lay between the germline ends.

The table lists this clonotype with many counts. The chain couples TRBV28 to TRBJ1-5; no definite D call. Germline V gives CDR1 MDHEN, CDR2 SYDVKM. Trimming pared 5 bases from V and 7 bases from J, leaving 15 bases between. CDR3 size: 14 residues. The CDR3 region has the DNA TGTGCCAGCAGTCCTCTAGAGTGGAACCAGCCCCAGCATTTT. Its protein product is CASSPLEWNQPQHF.

The V call is TRBV19, the J call TRBJ1-1; TRBD1 aligns across 9 bases. The germline gives CDR1 LNHDA, CDR2 SQIVND (reference sequence). Unmatched junction bases numbered 9, after V lost 7 bases and J lost 6 bases. There are 14 residues in the CDR3. CDR3 sequence (DNA): TGTGCCAGTACTCGGGACAGGGTATCCTCTGAAGCTTTCTTT. Its translation: CASTRDRVSSEAFF.

This clonotype was observed at least ten times. The chain links TRBV19 to TRBJ2-1; 15 bases are a match to TRBD2. Germline V gene sequence: CDR1 LNHDA, CDR2 SQIVND (reference sequence). The CDR3 covers 15 residues. Unmatched junction bases numbered 9, after V lost 11 bases and J lost 7 bases. The CDR3 reads CASRGLAGGRNEQFF. Here the CDR3 DNA reads TGTGCCTCCAGAGGACTAGCGGGAGGGCGTAATGAGCAGTTCTTC.